There are a few counts of the clone carrying this T cell receptor delta chain. Its target is unknown. This DNA translates differently at residue 15 from the TCRdb protein, which is that of a much larger clone; a read error is likely, and the protein shown is the DNA's own translation. This specimen comes from a study of γδ T cells in repeated Plasmodium falciparum infection. Study-wide findings and caveats: Over time and infection, Vgamma9/Vdelta2+ repertoires remained highly stable and polyclonal.

TCRdb redid clone calling on the multiplex PCR reads using CATT. Of roughly 50,000 delta-chain clones detected, roughly 1.6% appear once; the ten largest clones hold over 6.5%. Bulk repertoires came from Vgamma9/Vdelta2+ or Vdelta2-negative gammadelta T cells flow-sorted from PBMC. The CDR3 runs 22 residues. Trimming pared 6 bases from V and 1 base from J, leaving 36 bases between. Germline V gene sequence: CDR1 TSWWSYY, CDR2 QGS. The sequence was obtained from a pool of human donors (malaria-infected and uninfected, not separated). Material: gamma-delta T cells from blood. The rearrangement uses TRDV1 and TRDJ1, with a tentative D call TRDD2 (6 bases). The J gene is absent in TCRdb and was assigned here via DNA matching to germline. The CDR3 loop is CALGVNPPSDDQCGMRTDKLIF. In DNA, the CDR3 is TGTGCTCTTGGTGTAAACCCGCCTTCCGACGACCAATGTGGGATGCGCACCGATAAACTCATCTTT.